This T cell receptor beta chain was sequenced during a study of TIL therapy for anti-PD-1-resistant metastatic lung cancer. Study summary: Most patients had lung adenocarcinoma.

Time point given: pre-treatment sample, taken before nivolumab and TIL therapy. Trimming at V came to 4 bases and at J to 6 bases, leaving 10 bases not matched to a gene. The CDR3 is made up of 16 amino acids. Germline V CDR1 and CDR2: SGHTA, FQGNSA. Turning to this clone: Antigen: not known.

Study-wide results and limits: After infusion, TIL clonotypes partly replaced peripheral T cells and declined over months.

This was the immunoSEQ v3 assay. Each library reached some 2 million read pairs, or about 5-6 million at deep level. Sequencing used immunoSEQ multiplex PCR; TCRdb keeps in-frame clones, though not all of them. This table holds about 59,000 clones, around 79% found once. The chain couples TRBV7-2 to TRBJ2-1, with 9 positions matching TRBD2. Sequenced here: blood, sampled at baseline. This clonotype was obtained from a person aged 25 to 85 with non-small cell lung cancer. The CDR3 DNA is TGTGCCAGCAGCTCGAGGCCCGGGACTAGCCCCAATGAGCAGTTCTTC. Translating gives CASSSRPGTSPNEQFF. The full variable domain, its missing parts supplied by reference TRBV7-2 and TRBJ2-1, is GAGVSQSPSNKVTEKGKDVELRCDPISGHTALYWYRQSLGQGLEFLIYFQGNSAPDKSGLPSDRFSAERTGGSVSTLTIQRTQQEDSAVYLCASSSRPGTSPNEQFFGPGTRLTVL.